A single sample is the source of the 6 T cell receptor beta chains below, sequenced in a study of blood T cell repertoires in COVID-19. Data came from immunoSEQ multiplex PCR; TCRdb stores just in-frame clones and leaves some out. The top ten clones hold approximately 2.5% of a sample with approximately 300,000 clones, roughly 86% of them seen once. The sequenced sample was PBMCs or T cells enriched from blood (not recorded which). Receptors originate from a woman aged 18-29 years who had recovered from COVID-19.

The chain carries TRBV5-5 and TRBJ2-7; tentative D call: TRBD1 (6 bases). CDR1 SGHKS and CDR2 YYEKEE come from the germline V gene (reference sequence). The ends were cut back, 0 bases at V and 4 bases at J, with 14 bases in the middle. The CDR3 is 15 residues long. The CDR3 coding sequence is TGTGCCAGCAGCTTGGAAAGGGGGACATTTTACGAGCAGTACTTC. Residues: CASSLERGTFYEQYF. Using reference TRBV5-5 and TRBJ2-7 for the parts outside the CDR3, the full variable domain is DAGVTQSPTHLIKTRGQQVTLRCSPISGHKSVSWYQQVLGQGPQFIFQYYEKEERGRGNFPDRFSARQFPNYSSELNVNALLLGDSALYLCASSLERGTFYEQYFGPGTRLTVT.

The V and J genes are TRBV6-4 and TRBJ1-6; D unresolved. The CDR3 spans 15 residues. Trimming stripped 2 bases from V and 4 bases from J, with 9 bases between. From germline, CDR1 is MRHNA and CDR2 SNTAGT. In DNA form, the CDR3 reads TGTGCCAGCAGTGACGGAGAGACTTATAATTCACCCCTCCACTTT. It is translated as CASSDGETYNSPLHF.

V usage is TRBV30 and J usage is TRBJ1-3; D is ambiguous. Germline lookup yields CDR1 GTSNPN and CDR2 SVGIG (reference sequence). V gave up 4 bases and J gave up 2 bases, with 12 bases separating them. This CDR3 spans 14 amino acids. In DNA, the CDR3 is TGTGCCTGGACGGGAGCGGGAGCTGGAAACACCATATATTTT. Amino acid sequence: CAWTGAGAGNTIYF.

The rearrangement joins TRBV15 to TRBJ2-7; 10 bases align to TRBD1. The CDR3 is 15 residues long. Germline assignment: CDR1 LNHNV and CDR2 YYDKDF (reference sequence). Trimming removed 1 base from V and 4 bases from J; junction bases left unmatched: 4. The CDR3 region has the DNA TGTGCCACCAGCAGAGGTGGGACAGGGGTGTACGAGCAGTACTTC. This translates into CATSRGGTGVYEQYF.

In nucleotides, the CDR3 is TGTGCCAGCAGTGAGGGGACAGGGGGCCCCGGGGCCAACGTCCTGACTTTC. Its protein product is CASSEGTGGPGANVLTF. V usage is TRBV2 and J usage is TRBJ2-6, with 12 positions matching TRBD1. The V gene's germline CDR1 is SNHLY and CDR2 FYNNEI. V lost 3 bases, J lost 4 bases, and 4 bases stayed unmatched. This CDR3 has 17 amino acids.

The chain combines TRBV6-2 or TRBV6-3 with TRBJ1-1, with 7 bases lining up with TRBD1. The CDR3 loop spans 14 amino acids. The germline V gene encodes CDR1 MNHEY and CDR2 SVGEGT. The V and J ends lost 5 bases and 2 bases, in that order; junction bases with no gene match: 5. The CDR3, as DNA: TGTGCCAGCAGTCAACAGGGGTTCAACACTGAAGCTTTCTTT. Translating it yields CASSQQGFNTEAFF.